This passage covers 12 T cell receptor beta chains from one sample sequenced in a study of CD4 and CD8 cells across lung adenocarcinoma regions. TCRdb passed the PCR reads through MiXCR, listing each CDR3 protein once. The data contain some 20,000 distinct CDR3 sequences, roughly 46% of them singletons. Sequencing was carried out using CD4+ T cells from the margin of a lung tumor. Receptors originate from a male donor with lung adenocarcinoma. The CD4 and CD8 labels of this study may be unreliable.

Comments on this clonotype: Since a much larger clone is just one base distant, this may be a read error. Since the CDR3 does not end with the conserved phenylalanine or tryptophan, this likely comes from a read error. The limits of the CDR3 on the DNA are not certain, so only TCRdb's listed CDR3 is given. This chain uses TRBV9 with TRBJ1-1; the D call TRBD1 from the table was never checked on the DNA. The V gene's germline CDR1 is SGDLS and CDR2 YYNGEE. Both ends counted, the CDR3 spans 10 residues. This CDR3 reads CVSSVRDRPV.

This clonotype has more than one count but fewer than ten. V usage is TRBV11-2 and J usage is TRBJ2-1; D is uncertain. The germline CDR1 and CDR2 sequences are SGHAT and FQNNGV. Trimming took 9 bases from V and 8 from J, leaving 20 bases between them. The CDR3 extends over 14 amino acids. CDR3 in amino acids: CASAEGPVGYEQFF. The DNA for the CDR3 is TGTGCCAGTGCGGAAGGGCCCGTGGGCTATGAGCAGTTCTTC.

Regarding this clonotype: At one of its ends the junction is not consistent with the germline gene, which may arise from a read error. The chain uses TRBV6-1 and TRBJ2-4; TRBD1 or TRBD2 may be the D gene (5 bases each). Germline-derived CDR1 and CDR2 are MNHNS and SASEGT. This CDR3 has 15 amino acids. CDR3 in amino acids: CGSSEGNRAKNTQYF. CDR3 DNA: TGTGGCAGCAGCGAGGGGAACCGGGCCAAAAACACGCAGTACTTC.

V is TRBV28 and J is TRBJ2-5; D may match TRBD1 or TRBD2 (5 bases each). Trimming cost V 5 bases and J 2 bases, with 12 bases left between them. There are 14 residues in the CDR3. CDR1 is MDHEN and CDR2 is SYDVKM in the germline V gene. The CDR3 reads CASSLRDGQETQYF. In DNA, the CDR3 is TGTGCCAGCAGTCTTCGGGACGGTCAAGAGACCCAGTACTTC. Full variable domain (rest looked up from reference TRBV28 and TRBJ2-5): DVKVTQSSRYLVKRTGEKVFLECVQDMDHENMFWYRQDPGLGLRLIYFSYDVKMKEKGDIPEGYSVSREKKERFSLILESASTNQTSMYLCASSLRDGQETQYFGPGTRLLVL.

This clonotype was seen many times. The genes are TRBV6-5 and TRBJ1-6; tentatively, D is TRBD1 (5 bases). The CDR3 has 14 amino acids. CDR1 is MNHEY and CDR2 is SVGAGI in the germline V gene. DNA for the CDR3: TGTGCGGCGGGGGGGAGCTCCTATAATTCACCCCTCCACTTT. Amino acids: CAAGGSSYNSPLHF.

The rearrangement uses TRBV15 and TRBJ1-4; 7 nucleotides match TRBD1. With 0 bases clipped from V and 3 bases from J, the junction kept 4 bases outside the gene matches. The germline gives CDR1 LNHNV, CDR2 YYDKDF (reference sequence). CDR3 size: 16 residues. The CDR3 DNA reads TGTGCCACCAGCAGAGAACCCAGGGGGTCTAATGAAAAACTGTTTTTT. Amino acid sequence: CATSREPRGSNEKLFF.

This clonotype was seen only a few times. The chain employs TRBV6-1 and TRBJ1-2; tentative D call: TRBD1 (5 bases). This CDR3 has 12 residues. Germline loops: CDR1 MNHNS, CDR2 SASEGT. CDR3 protein: CPQRGQGYGYTF. For the CDR3, the DNA is TGTCCCCAGAGGGGTCAGGGCTATGGCTACACCTTC.

The V gene is TRBV27, the J gene TRBJ2-4; D possibly matches TRBD1 or TRBD2 (5 bases each). The CDR3 sequence is 14 residues long. V dropped 6 bases and J dropped 13 bases, with 22 bases sitting between them. The germline gives CDR1 MNHEY, CDR2 SMNVEV (reference sequence). The CDR3, as DNA: TGTGCCAGCAGGGGGGAGAGGGTCGAAGATACGCAGTACTTC. This gives the protein CASRGERVEDTQYF.

The chain joins TRBV10-2 to TRBJ2-4; perhaps TRBD2 as D (6 bases). CDR3 length: 14 amino acids. CDR1 is WSHSY, CDR2 SAAADI, per germline. CDR3 in DNA: TGCGGCGGCTCGGCAGTGGGAGGCACAGACATTCAGTACTTC. As protein: CGGSAVGGTDIQYF.

The CDR3 protein is CASSLGLGGALREQFF. CDR3 bases: TGTGCCAGCAGCCTGGGGTTGGGGGGGGCCTTACGTGAGCAGTTCTTC. The chain is built from TRBV7-2 and TRBJ2-1; D possibly corresponds to TRBD2 (7 bases). The germline V and J ends were trimmed by 5 bases and 9 bases, with 23 bases remaining between them. The CDR3 extends over 16 amino acids. CDR1 is SGHTA, CDR2 FQGNSA, per germline.

V gene TRBV6-1 combines with J gene TRBJ1-3, with no clear D. This CDR3 spans 14 amino acids. Germline CDR1 and CDR2: MNHNS and SASEGT. V shed 3 bases and J shed 7 bases, with 13 bases lying between them. The CDR3 is CASSEAQALNTIYF. For the CDR3, the DNA is TGTGCCAGCAGTGAGGCTCAGGCCCTGAACACCATATATTTT.

This clonotype came up a few times. The chain links TRBV6-1 to TRBJ2-3, with D perhaps matching TRBD1 (6 bases). CDR3 length equals 14 residues. CDR1 and CDR2 (germline): MNHNS, SASEGT. Trimming took off 7 bases at V and 4 bases at J, with 15 bases between the two ends. CDR3 in amino acids: CASIWSSGADTQYF. CDR3 nucleotides: TGTGCCAGCATATGGTCTTCAGGGGCAGATACGCAGTATTTT.